The 16 T cell receptor beta chains listed next were all sequenced from one sample in a study of blood T cells in healthy people across ages (dated by TCRdb to the mid-2010s). Receptor amplification or capture employed 5' RACE. TCRdb names Illumina HiSeq 2500 as the instrument used. A second PCR of about 6 to 11 cycles was run with a J-beta primer mix and a sample-barcoded 5' primer. The public reads were reanalyzed by TCRdb: fastp trimming at Q25, MiXCR alignment, in-frame beta chains only. Identical CDR3 proteins give one entry, which carries the most common genes and DNA. The sample table holds roughly 800,000 distinct CDR3 sequences, of which around a quarter were seen once. Jointly, the top ten make up approximately 3.7% of the sample. The data were also submitted as part of a second study, on T cells of mothers and their children.

The sample was blood. These receptors were obtained from a boy younger than 18 in good health.

The J gene is TRBJ1-5, the V gene TRBV20-1; tentatively, D is TRBD1 (5 bases). CDR3 length: 15 residues. With 0 bases removed from V and 7 bases from J, the gap between germline ends came to 16 bases. Germline-derived CDR1 and CDR2 are DFQATT and SNEGSKA (reference sequence). This chain's CDR3 is CSARDFEQVTQPQHF. The CDR3 DNA sequence: TGCAGTGCTAGAGATTTTGAACAGGTTACGCAGCCCCAGCATTTT.

The rearrangement links TRBV20-1 to TRBJ2-1; 7 bases align to TRBD2. The V segment lost 4 bases and the J segment 0 bases; nucleotides outside the gene matches: 12. Germline V gene lookup returns CDR1 DFQATT and CDR2 SNEGSKA (reference sequence). This CDR3 is 17 amino acids long. For the CDR3, the DNA is TGCAGTGCTATCGGGTATGGGGGGGGGAGCTCCTACAATGAGCAGTTCTTC. Protein product: CSAIGYGGGSSYNEQFF.

This clonotype showed up just a few times. This chain uses TRBV20-1 with TRBJ2-4; D ambiguous. Germline-derived CDR1 and CDR2 are DFQATT and SNEGSKA (reference sequence). V was pared by 7 bases and J by 0 bases, with 13 bases between. This CDR3 has 14 residues. CDR3 nucleotides: TGCAGTGGACTGGGAACCTTAGCCAAAAACATTCAGTACTTC. Residues: CSGLGTLAKNIQYF.

This clonotype occurred a few times. The chain has TRBV2 and TRBJ1-4; the D gene is possibly TRBD1 (5 bases). This CDR3 comprises 15 residues. V shed 4 bases and J shed 7 bases, with 16 bases lying between them. Per the germline V gene, CDR1 is SNHLY and CDR2 is FYNNEI. The CDR3 spells CASSVGPGGGEKLFF. The CDR3 DNA reads as TGTGCCAGCAGTGTGGGACCTGGAGGTGGTGAAAAACTGTTTTTT.

The chain carries TRBV7-2 and TRBJ2-3; 11 bases line up with TRBD2. Germline V gene lookup returns CDR1 SGHTA and CDR2 FQGNSA. J lost 5 bases, V lost 2 bases, and 12 bases had no gene match. The CDR3 length is 18 residues. Here the CDR3 reads CASSLWGGLAGGGDTQYF. DNA for the CDR3: TGTGCCAGCAGCTTATGGGGGGGGCTAGCGGGAGGAGGAGATACGCAGTATTTT.

J is TRBJ1-5 and V is TRBV9; D remains unclear. The CDR3 consists of 16 residues. The germline V gene has CDR1 SGDLS and CDR2 YYNGEE. Deletions cut 1 base from V and 5 bases from J, with 16 bases between. This CDR3 is CASSVRGRAPHQPQHF. The CDR3 region has the DNA TGTGCCAGCAGCGTAAGAGGCCGGGCCCCTCATCAGCCCCAGCATTTT.

This rearrangement joins TRBV7-9 to TRBJ1-1, with 8 bases aligning to TRBD1. The CDR3 runs 15 residues. Germline assignment: CDR1 SEHNR and CDR2 FQNEAQ (reference sequence). Trimming removed 4 bases from V and 3 bases from J; junction bases left unmatched: 7. The CDR3 DNA reads TGTGCCAGCAGCTCTGGACAGGGCCGGGACACTGAAGCTTTCTTT. Translated, it gives CASSSGQGRDTEAFF.

The chain joins TRBV7-6 to TRBJ2-5; tentative D call: TRBD2 (6 bases). CDR1 SGHVS and CDR2 FNYEAQ come from the germline V gene. This CDR3 comprises 15 residues. The ends were cut back, 6 bases at V and 2 bases at J, with 16 bases in the middle. DNA of the CDR3: TGTGCCAGCAGGCCGGGGACTTCTACACAAGAGACCCAGTACTTC. It specifies CASRPGTSTQETQYF. Complete variable domain (other parts from reference TRBV7-6 and TRBJ2-5): GAGVSQSPRYKVTKRGQDVALRCDPISGHVSLYWYRQALGQGPEFLTYFNYEAQQDKSGLPNDRFSAERPEGSISTLTIQRTEQRDSAMYRCASRPGTSTQETQYFGPGTRLLVL.

The V gene is TRBV28, the J gene TRBJ2-7; 8 bases are shared with TRBD2. The CDR3 covers 12 residues. Per germline, CDR1 MDHEN and CDR2 SYDVKM. This CDR3 reads CTTGGESYEQYF. In DNA, the CDR3 is TGTACGACGGGGGGGGAGTCCTACGAGCAGTACTTC.

This clonotype has only a few counts. The chain couples TRBV29-1 to TRBJ2-5; TRBD2 agrees at 11 bases. Trimming removed 1 base from V and 5 bases from J; junction bases left unmatched: 9. Germline V lookup: CDR1 SQVTM, CDR2 ANQGSEA. The CDR3 length is 16 residues. The CDR3: CSVEVQGGLAAETQYF. CDR3 DNA: TGCAGCGTTGAAGTCCAGGGGGGACTAGCGGCGGAGACCCAGTACTTC.

This clonotype was found a few times. The rearrangement links TRBV6-2 or TRBV6-3 to TRBJ2-7, with D possibly being TRBD1 (5 bases). Germline values: CDR1 MNHEY, CDR2 SVGEGT. The CDR3 loop spans 15 amino acids. V was cut by 0 bases and J by 1 base, with 10 bases left in between. CDR3 amino acids: CASSYSIQGSYEQYF. CDR3 DNA: TGTGCCAGCAGTTACTCGATTCAGGGATCCTACGAGCAGTACTTC.

A few counts support this clonotype. The V and J genes are TRBV12-3 or TRBV12-4 and TRBJ2-2, with a tentative D call TRBD1 (6 bases). Trimming took 6 bases from V and 6 from J, leaving 17 bases between them. The CDR3 sequence is 15 residues long. CDR3 DNA sequence: TGTGCCAGCAGATACGGGACACCCCCTTCCGGGGAGCTGTTTTTT. Its protein is CASRYGTPPSGELFF.

The chain links TRBV10-3 to TRBJ2-7; D is uncertain. Between the trimmed V and J ends, which lost 0 bases and 3 bases, there was a span of 6 bases. CDR1 is ENHRY, CDR2 SYGVKD, per germline. The CDR3 extends over 13 amino acids. CDR3 loop: CAISESRLYEQYF. The CDR3 nucleotides are TGTGCCATCAGTGAGTCTAGGCTCTACGAGCAGTACTTC.

This clonotype has only a few counts. The chain has TRBV2 and TRBJ1-6, with 7 bases matching TRBD1. This CDR3 spans 15 amino acids. Germline assignment: CDR1 SNHLY and CDR2 FYNNEI. The junction had 7 bases not matched to a gene; V was cut back by 4 bases and J by 7 bases. CDR3 residues: CASSARGGENSPLHF. CDR3 DNA sequence: TGTGCCAGCAGTGCCAGGGGGGGCGAGAATTCACCCCTCCACTTT.

The genes are TRBV30 and TRBJ1-6; TRBD1 matches 11 bases. The CDR3 consists of 14 residues. The ends lost 4 bases at V and 7 bases at J; junction bases unmatched: 3. CDR1 GTSNPN and CDR2 SVGIG come from the germline V gene (reference sequence). The CDR3 DNA reads TGTGCCTGGAAGGGGACAGGGGGGAATTCACCCCTCCACTTT. Amino acids: CAWKGTGGNSPLHF.

This clonotype was counted a few times. The chain is built from TRBV29-1 and TRBJ2-3; 13 bases match TRBD2. The trim removed 6 bases at V and 2 bases at J, leaving 5 bases unmatched. The CDR3 contains 15 residues. Germline CDR1 and CDR2: SQVTM and ANQGSEA. The CDR3 spells CSVAGTSGVTDTQYF. CDR3 in DNA: TGCAGCGTAGCCGGGACTAGCGGGGTCACAGATACGCAGTATTTT.